The T cell receptor beta chain under discussion was sequenced for a study of response to subunit inactivated influenza vaccine. Per germline, CDR1 SGHRS and CDR2 YFSETQ. The CDR3 is 13 amino acids. Trimming shortened V by 4 bases and J by 2 bases, and 10 bases separated the two germline ends. Overall study findings and caveats: Authors suggested seasonal influenza vaccinations each recruit few new T cells.

In TCRdb, the RT-PCR reads were re-called with MiXCR into one record per CDR3 protein. Among roughly 630,000 distinct CDR3 sequences, about 15% were seen once, and the ten largest hold 7.6%. There are many counts of this clonotype. As yet, its antigen is unknown. The gene calls are TRBV5-1 and TRBJ2-7; D gene uncertain. Source: PBMCs from blood, taken less than 15 days before vaccination. This TCR was recovered from a man over 45 who received an inactivated influenza vaccine. The CDR3 DNA sequence: TGCGCCAGCAGCCCCTCTGTCCCCTACGAGCAGTACTTC. Its protein is CASSPSVPYEQYF.